The entry below describes one T cell receptor beta chain. This specimen comes from a study of shared clonotypes between healthy human individuals. The data were produced by immunoSEQ multiplex PCR, yet TCRdb's version contains in-frame clones alone and is incomplete. The sample lists fewer than 3 million clones; just under 95% were seen once. In germline, CDR1 is MDHEN, CDR2 SYDVKM. CDR3 length equals 15 residues. Trimming stripped 3 bases from V and 4 bases from J, with 10 bases between. The receptor was isolated from a man aged 18 to 35 in good health. Some clones in this sample may be carry-over from other donors' samples. The V call is TRBV28, the J call TRBJ2-6; D remains unclear. The sequenced sample was naive CD4+ T cells from PBMCs. Subset in this sample: CD45RA+ positively selected. In DNA form, the CDR3 reads TGTGCCAGCAGTTTGGGCGCTGTAGGGGCCAACGTCCTGACTTTC. Translation: CASSLGAVGANVLTF.